Listed below are T cell receptor beta chains from one sample, sequenced in a study of blood T cell repertoires in COVID-19. Sequencing used immunoSEQ multiplex PCR; TCRdb keeps in-frame clones, though not all of them. The sample holds approximately 480,000 clones, roughly nine tenths seen once. The sample comprised peripheral blood. All receptors come from a man between 18 and 29 years old with COVID-19, enrolled during active disease. Each CDR3 is given with its conserved first and last residue. A D gene is named only where the DNA matches it firmly. A row's size may be missing; if present it is once, few, many or a size class.

CDR3aa	CDR3nt	v_gene	d_gene	j_gene	abundance
CASSLVARMNTEAFF	TGTGCCAGCAGCTTGGTGGCCAGGATGAACACTGAAGCTTTCTTT	TRBV5-8	NA	TRBJ1-1	NA
CASSYSGTSVEQFF	TGTGCCAGCAGTTACTCTGGGACTAGCGTCGAGCAGTTCTTC	TRBV6-5	TRBD2	TRBJ2-1	NA
CSVEGPGDAASAEQFF	TGCAGCGTTGAAGGACCCGGAGACGCGGCGTCCGCTGAGCAGTTCTTC	TRBV29-1	NA	TRBJ2-1	NA
CASSSTGRHQPQHF	TGTGCCAGTAGCTCGACAGGGCGTCACCAGCCCCAGCATTTT	TRBV19	TRBD1	TRBJ1-5	NA
CASSKDIMNTEAFF	TGTGCCAGCAGCAAGGACATCATGAACACTGAAGCTTTCTTT	TRBV5-4	NA	TRBJ1-1	NA
CASRGATNEKLFF	TGTGCCAGCAGGGGCGCAACTAATGAAAAACTGTTTTTT	TRBV28	NA	TRBJ1-4	NA
CASSIQRQGSATGDKYEQYF	TGTGCCAGTAGTATTCAAAGACAGGGTAGCGCGACCGGAGACAAATACGAGCAGTACTTC	TRBV19	TRBD1	TRBJ2-7	NA
CASSLVVTGELFF	TGCGCCAGCAGCTTGGTTGTAACCGGGGAGCTGTTTTTT	TRBV5-1	NA	TRBJ2-2	NA
CASRDRGWSDTQYF	TGTGCCAGTAGAGACAGGGGGTGGTCTGATACGCAGTATTTT	TRBV19	TRBD1	TRBJ2-3	NA
CSASYRETQYF	TGCAGTGCTAGTTACAGGGAGACCCAGTACTTC	TRBV20-1	NA	TRBJ2-5	once
CASSLAGGNTEAFF	TGTGCCAGCAGCTTAGCAGGGGGAAACACTGAAGCTTTCTTT	TRBV7-3	TRBD1	TRBJ1-1	NA
CASSIDSGTSGIQFF	TGTGCCAGTAGTATAGATTCGGGGACTAGCGGAATTCAGTTCTTC	TRBV19	TRBD2	TRBJ2-1	few
CASSPQGYNSPLHF	TGTGCCAGCAGCCCACAGGGATATAATTCACCCCTCCACTTT	TRBV7-2	NA	TRBJ1-6	NA
CASSLTGQGAYEQYF	TGTGCCAGCAGCTTAACGGGACAGGGCGCCTACGAGCAGTACTTC	TRBV7-3	TRBD1	TRBJ2-7	NA
CASSLRGAVTEAFF	TGTGCCAGCAGCTTAAGGGGCGCGGTCACTGAAGCTTTCTTT	TRBV11-3	NA	TRBJ1-1	once
CATQSQRRAFF	TGTGCCACCCAGAGCCAGAGGAGAGCTTTCTTT	TRBV10-3	NA	TRBJ1-1	NA
CASSLFSNRFRGSSYEQYF	TGTGCCAGCAGTTTATTTTCGAATCGCTTTCGAGGGTCCTCCTACGAGCAGTACTTC	TRBV27	NA	TRBJ2-7	NA
CASSLVAGIADTQYF	TGTGCCAGCAGCTTAGTAGCGGGTATAGCAGATACGCAGTATTTT	TRBV11-3	TRBD2	TRBJ2-3	once
CASTSWGQNTEAFF	TGTGCCAGCACCTCTTGGGGCCAGAACACTGAAGCTTTCTTT	TRBV28	NA	TRBJ1-1	NA
CASSREVPGQGGYGYTF	TGCGCCAGCAGCAGAGAAGTCCCGGGACAGGGGGGCTATGGCTACACCTTC	TRBV5-1	TRBD1	TRBJ1-2	NA
CASSPGGTQYF	TGTGCCAGTAGTCCCGGGGGGACCCAGTACTTC	TRBV19	NA	TRBJ2-5	NA
CASSLSGNTEAFF	TGTGCCAGCAGTCTCTCGGGGAACACTGAAGCTTTCTTT	TRBV9	NA	TRBJ1-1	NA
CASSVPRETQYF	TGTGCCAGCAGCGTTCCTCGGGAGACCCAGTACTTC	TRBV9	NA	TRBJ2-5	NA
CASSLGGRGNTEAFF	TGTGCCAGCTCACTGGGGGGTAGGGGGAACACTGAAGCTTTCTTT	TRBV18	NA	TRBJ1-1	NA
CASSPGQGPYEQYF	TGTGCCAGCAGCCCCGGACAGGGGCCCTACGAGCAGTACTTC	TRBV5-4	TRBD1	TRBJ2-7	NA
CASSQDTGNSYNSPLHF	TGTGCCAGCAGCCAGGACACAGGGAACTCCTATAATTCACCCCTCCACTTT	TRBV14	NA	TRBJ1-6	NA
CASSQDLANAYNEQFF	TGCGCCAGCAGCCAAGACCTAGCGAACGCCTACAATGAGCAGTTCTTC	TRBV4-1	NA	TRBJ2-1	NA
CASSQDGSGGLATDEQFF	TGCGCCAGCAGCCAAGATGGGTCCGGGGGACTAGCGACCGATGAGCAGTTCTTC	TRBV4-1	TRBD2	TRBJ2-1	NA
CASSQGVSNHRQYF	TGCGCCAGCAGCCAAGGGGTAAGCAACCACAGGCAGTACTTC	TRBV4-1	NA	TRBJ2-7	NA
CASRSGDEKLFF	TGCGCCAGCAGAAGCGGGGATGAAAAACTGTTTTTT	TRBV10-2	NA	TRBJ1-4	NA
CASSASGSLQMGELFF	TGTGCCAGCAGCGCCAGCGGGAGTTTACAAATGGGGGAGCTGTTTTTT	TRBV9	TRBD2	TRBJ2-2	NA
CASSPGSSSTDTQYF	TGTGCCAGCAGCCCAGGGTCCTCTAGCACAGATACGCAGTATTTT	TRBV5-4	NA	TRBJ2-3	NA
CSTSSGSTYEQYF	TGCAGCACCAGTAGCGGGAGTACCTACGAGCAGTACTTC	TRBV29-1	TRBD2	TRBJ2-7	NA
CATKDRGPGELFF	TGTGCCACCAAGGACAGGGGGCCCGGGGAGCTGTTTTTT	TRBV12-3/TRBV12-4	TRBD1	TRBJ2-2	NA
CASLETGQGGELFF	TGTGCCAGTCTCGAAACGGGACAGGGCGGGGAGCTGTTTTTT	TRBV19	TRBD1	TRBJ2-2	once
CASRPDPIGEKLFF	TGCGCCAGCAGGCCCGACCCAATCGGGGAAAAACTGTTTTTT	TRBV5-1	NA	TRBJ1-4	NA
CASSSLAGGTDTQYF	TGCGCCAGCAGCTCTCTAGCGGGGGGGACGGATACGCAGTATTTT	TRBV5-1	TRBD2	TRBJ2-3	NA
CATSRGSGRINEQFF	TGTGCCACCAGCAGAGGTAGCGGGAGAATCAATGAGCAGTTCTTC	TRBV15	TRBD2	TRBJ2-1	NA